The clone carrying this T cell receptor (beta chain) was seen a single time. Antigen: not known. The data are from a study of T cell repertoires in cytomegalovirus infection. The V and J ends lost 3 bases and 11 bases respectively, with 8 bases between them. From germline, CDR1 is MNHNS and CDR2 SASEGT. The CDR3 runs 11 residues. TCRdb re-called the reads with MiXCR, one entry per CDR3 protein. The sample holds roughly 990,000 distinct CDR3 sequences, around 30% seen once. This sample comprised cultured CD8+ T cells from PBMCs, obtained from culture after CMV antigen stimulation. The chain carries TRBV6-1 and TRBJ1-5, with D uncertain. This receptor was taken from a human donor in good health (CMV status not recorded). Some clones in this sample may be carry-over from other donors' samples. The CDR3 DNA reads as TGTGCCAGCAGTGACTTAGGATCCCAGCATTTT. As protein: CASSDLGSQHF.